The 15 T cell receptor beta chains presented below share a single source sample, sequenced in a study of regulatory T cells in long-lasting Graves disease. Researchers made TCR beta libraries by using iRepertoire HTBI primers and running Arm-PCR on CDR3 regions. Using its own MiXCR run on the multiplex PCR reads, TCRdb lists one record per CDR3 protein. In the table there are approximately 350,000 distinct CDR3 sequences, 12% of which are singletons. Documented time point: newly diagnosed GD, antithyroid drugs for less than 3 months. The TCR library was prepared using RNA isolated from PBMCs. This sample also appeared in a second study, on T cells in Graves' hyperthyroidism and ophthalmopathy.

Sample: peripheral blood mononuclear cells (PBMCs), taken at new diagnosis, from a patient treated with antithyroid drugs. These receptors were taken from a woman younger than 30 with Graves disease.

This clonotype was seen ten or more times. The chain couples TRBV3-1 to TRBJ2-7, with 9 bases identical to TRBD2. Trimming took 1 base from V and 5 from J; bases not matched to a gene: 9. Germline V gene lookup returns CDR1 LGHDT and CDR2 YNNKEL (reference sequence). The CDR3 spans 16 residues. This chain's CDR3 is CASSQGIIAGAHEQYF. The CDR3 DNA follows: TGTGCCAGCAGCCAAGGAATTATAGCGGGAGCCCACGAGCAGTACTTC.

This clonotype was observed a handful of times. The rearrangement joins TRBV12-3 or TRBV12-4 to TRBJ2-3; TRBD2 agrees at 9 bases. The CDR3 totals 18 residues. Trimming cost V 0 bases and J 0 bases; bases outside gene matches: 7. CDR3 in DNA: TGTGCCAGCAGTTTAGCGTTATCCCTAGCGGGGAGCACAGATACGCAGTATTTT. This sequence encodes CASSLALSLAGSTDTQYF.

There are many counts of this clonotype. This chain joins TRBV28 and TRBJ1-5, with D possibly TRBD1 on 6 matching bases. The ends were cut back, 3 bases at V and 6 bases at J, with 12 bases in the middle. Germline CDR1 MDHEN, CDR2 SYDVKM. The CDR3 totals 14 residues. CDR3 in amino acids: CASSFPGAGQPQHF. The CDR3 bases are TGTGCCAGCAGTTTTCCGGGGGCCGGTCAGCCCCAGCATTTT.

Of note for this clonotype: This may arise from a read error, as a much more abundant clone is one base away. The chain has TRBV6-1 and TRBJ1-1, with D hard to call. The CDR3 spans 12 residues. Germline V lookup: CDR1 MNHNS, CDR2 SASEGT. The CDR3 bases are TGTGCCAGCCGCCTTACTAACACTGAATCTTTCTTT. This sequence encodes CASRLTNTESFF.

This clonotype was observed many times. The CDR3 here is CASSPGGGTDTQYF. Here the CDR3 DNA reads TGTGCCAGCAGTCCCGGGGGGGGCACAGATACGCAGTATTTT. This chain connects TRBV27 to TRBJ2-3, with 8 bases aligning to TRBD2. Trimming at V came to 5 bases and at J to 1 base, leaving 2 bases not matched to a gene. This CDR3 comprises 14 residues. The germline V gene has CDR1 MNHEY and CDR2 SMNVEV (reference sequence).

In its sample, this clonotype was seen a few times. The chain recombines TRBV29-1 with TRBJ1-1; a weak D match, TRBD1 (5 bases). Germline lookup yields CDR1 SQVTM and CDR2 ANQGSEA. V lost 7 bases and J lost 3, with 15 bases in between. The CDR3 consists of 13 residues. The CDR3 DNA reads as TGCAGCGCGGGGGGAGGGCCGGACACTGAAGCTTTCTTT. It yields the protein CSAGGGPDTEAFF.

This rearrangement joins TRBV29-1 to TRBJ2-1; 11 bases are a match to TRBD2. Germline CDR1 and CDR2: SQVTM and ANQGSEA. V lost 2 bases and J lost 0; bases outside the gene matches: 12. This CDR3 is built from 19 residues. This CDR3 is CSVEPGTSGRFFSYNEQFF. The CDR3, as DNA: TGCAGCGTTGAACCCGGGACTAGCGGAAGATTTTTCTCCTACAATGAGCAGTTCTTC.

This clonotype was seen only a few times. This chain links TRBV9 with TRBJ2-7; 8 bases agree with TRBD1. The CDR3 contains 15 residues. The J segment lost 1 base and the V segment lost 3 bases, leaving 6 bases of the junction unmatched. Germline-derived CDR1 and CDR2 are SGDLS and YYNGEE. CDR3 loop: CASSASGQGSYEQYF. CDR3 in DNA: TGTGCCAGCAGCGCCTCCGGACAGGGTTCCTACGAGCAGTACTTC.

This clonotype was detected many times. This chain uses TRBV12-3 or TRBV12-4 with TRBJ2-3; D possibly corresponds to TRBD2 (6 bases). The CDR3 spans 15 residues. Trimming left V 8 bases short and J 6 bases short, with 21 bases between. CDR3 residues: CASGETGGRRDTQYF. The CDR3 region has the DNA TGTGCCAGCGGGGAAACAGGAGGGAGACGGGATACGCAGTATTTT.

This sequence joins TRBV7-9 and TRBJ1-2; TRBD1 matches 8 bases. The CDR3 extends over 15 amino acids. The junction had 13 bases not matched to a gene; V was cut back by 5 bases and J by 8 bases. The germline gives CDR1 SEHNR, CDR2 FQNEAQ (reference sequence). The DNA of the CDR3 is TGTGCCAGCAGCCCCCGATCCGGGACAGGTGAAGGCTACACCTTC. This gives the protein CASSPRSGTGEGYTF.

The rearrangement uses TRBV9 and TRBJ2-2, with D tentatively TRBD2 (6 bases). The CDR3 totals 15 residues. CDR1 is SGDLS, CDR2 YYNGEE, per germline. Trimming left V 2 bases short and J 8 bases short, with 16 bases between. The chain's CDR3 is CASSVWRENWGELFF. The CDR3 DNA reads TGTGCCAGCAGCGTCTGGAGGGAGAATTGGGGGGAGCTGTTTTTT.

There are many counts of this clonotype. The V and J genes are TRBV27 and TRBJ1-1; 9 positions agree with TRBD1. The trim removed 2 bases at V and 5 bases at J, leaving 9 bases unmatched. The CDR3 totals 16 residues. Germline loops: CDR1 MNHEY, CDR2 SMNVEV (reference sequence). The CDR3, as DNA: TGTGCCAGCAGTTTAGACAGGGGGTCCGACCTAACTGAAGCTTTCTTT. This encodes CASSLDRGSDLTEAFF.

This clonotype has ten or more counts. The CDR3 DNA follows: TGTGCCAGCAGCCAAGGCGGCCCTAACTATGGCTACACCTTC. Translation: CASSQGGPNYGYTF. The V and J genes are TRBV3-1 and TRBJ1-2, with no clear D. Germline V gene sequence: CDR1 LGHDT, CDR2 YNNKEL (reference sequence). V lost 1 base to trimming and J lost 0 bases, with 6 bases between them. CDR3 length: 14 amino acids.

As concerns this clonotype: This clone may be a read error of a much larger clone one base away. The chain employs TRBV6-1 and TRBJ1-2, with D hard to call. From germline, CDR1 is MNHNS and CDR2 SASEGT. The CDR3 is 13 amino acids. CDR3 coding DNA: TGTGCCATCAGTGGTGAGGCGGATTATGGCTACACCTTC. Amino acid sequence: CAISGEADYGYTF.

This clonotype was observed at least ten times. The chain couples TRBV6-2 or TRBV6-3 to TRBJ1-1, with 7 bases aligning to TRBD1. This CDR3 is 13 amino acids long. Germline CDR1 is MNHEY and CDR2 is SVGEGT. The junction had 9 bases not matched to a gene; V was cut back by 6 bases and J by 8 bases. CDR3 protein: CASRIQGDSEAFF. The CDR3 DNA is TGTGCCAGCAGGATCCAGGGGGACTCCGAAGCTTTCTTT.